A single sample gave rise to the 28 T cell receptor beta chains below, sequenced in a study of Ad26.COV2.S vaccination and SARS-CoV-2 variants. Stated treatment: 19 received Ad26.COV2.S at low or high dose, single or two shots; 5 received placebo; per-sample allocation not given. Day 63 following the first vaccine or placebo injection was when the samples were taken. Assay: immunoSEQ multiplex PCR; the TCRdb copy retains only in-frame clones and omits some. The sample includes 320,000 or so clones, roughly 90% of them seen just once. The sample consisted of peripheral blood, taken in a trial of Ad26.COV2.S vaccine versus placebo. The origin of the receptors is a person aged 18-60 years who received the Ad26.COV2.S COVID-19 vaccine or a placebo.

This chain connects TRBV9 to TRBJ1-1, with a weak D call TRBD1 (6 bases). Germline lookup yields CDR1 SGDLS and CDR2 YYNGEE. Trimming took 2 bases from V and 5 from J, leaving 13 bases between them. This CDR3 is 14 amino acids long. The CDR3 is CASSVLHRATEAFF. The DNA for the CDR3 is TGTGCCAGCAGCGTCCTTCACAGGGCTACTGAAGCTTTCTTT. The full variable domain, rest sourced from reference TRBV9 and TRBJ1-1, is DSGVTQTPKHLITATGQRVTLRCSPRSGDLSVYWYQQSLDQGLQFLIQYYNGEERAKGNILERFSAQQFPDLHSELNLSSLELGDSALYFCASSVLHRATEAFFGQGTRLTVV.

V and J are TRBV7-8 and TRBJ2-3; tentatively, D is TRBD1 or TRBD2 (6 bases each). From germline, CDR1 is SGHVS and CDR2 FQNEAQ. The CDR3 consists of 15 residues. V was shortened by 5 bases and J by 0 bases, with 12 bases between the two germline ends. The CDR3 region has the DNA TGTGCCAGCAGCCCCCTCGGGGGCAGCACAGATACGCAGTATTTT. Translated, it gives CASSPLGGSTDTQYF.

This chain uses TRBV5-4 with TRBJ2-1; D is perhaps TRBD2 (5 bases). This CDR3 region has 13 residues. Germline CDR1 and CDR2: SGHNT and YYREEE (reference sequence). The V gene lost 2 bases and the J gene lost 8 bases, with 11 bases spanning the gap. CDR3 in DNA: TGTGCCAGCAGCTTTGGAGGATCAGATGAGCAGTTCTTC. Translated, it gives CASSFGGSDEQFF.

The chain combines TRBV7-2 with TRBJ2-7, with D perhaps matching TRBD2 (5 bases). The V gene lost 5 bases and the J gene lost 3 bases, with 8 bases spanning the gap. This CDR3 has 12 residues. Germline V gene sequence: CDR1 SGHTA, CDR2 FQGNSA. Written as DNA, the CDR3 is TGTGCCAGCAGCGAGGACTTCTACGAGCAGTACTTC. This codes for CASSEDFYEQYF. Using reference TRBV7-2 and TRBJ2-7 for the parts outside the CDR3, the full variable domain is GAGVSQSPSNKVTEKGKDVELRCDPISGHTALYWYRQSLGQGLEFLIYFQGNSAPDKSGLPSDRFSAERTGGSVSTLTIQRTQQEDSAVYLCASSEDFYEQYFGPGTRLTVT.

The rearrangement uses TRBV18 and TRBJ1-2; D may be TRBD1 (5 bases). The germline gives CDR1 KGHSH, CDR2 LQKENI. This CDR3 contains 14 residues. The germline V and J ends were trimmed by 2 bases and 2 bases, with 9 bases remaining between them. As DNA, the CDR3 is TGTGCCAGCTCACCATGGGGGTCCAACTATGGCTACACCTTC. This codes for CASSPWGSNYGYTF.

This clone was counted only a few times. This sequence joins TRBV2 and TRBJ1-6, with 10 bases lining up with TRBD1. CDR1 SNHLY and CDR2 FYNNEI come from the germline V gene. This CDR3 is built from 14 residues. J lost 7 bases, V lost 8 bases, and 5 bases had no gene match. CDR3 in amino acids: CASLTGGPNSPLHF. The CDR3, as DNA: TGTGCCAGCCTGACAGGGGGCCCCAATTCACCCCTCCACTTT.

This chain joins TRBV6-2 or TRBV6-3 and TRBJ2-1; D is unresolved. Germline loops: CDR1 MNHEY, CDR2 SVGEGT. The CDR3 has 12 residues. With 2 bases removed from V and 4 bases from J, the gap between germline ends came to 3 bases. In nucleotides, the CDR3 is TGTGCCAGCAGTTACAAGTACAATGAGCAGTTCTTC. This codes for CASSYKYNEQFF.

The chain recombines TRBV4-3 with TRBJ1-4; tentatively, D is TRBD1 (6 bases). V was trimmed by 5 bases and J by 4 bases, leaving 11 bases between them. Looked up from germline, CDR1 is LGHNA and CDR2 is YSLEER. CDR3 length: 14 amino acids. This CDR3 is CASSYGQLNEKLFF. In nucleotides, the CDR3 is TGCGCCAGCAGCTATGGACAGCTTAATGAAAAACTGTTTTTT.

V gene TRBV7-9 combines with J gene TRBJ1-1; no definite D call. Trimming shortened V by 2 bases and J by 4 bases, and 5 bases separated the two germline ends. The CDR3 length is 12 residues. Germline V gene sequence: CDR1 SEHNR, CDR2 FQNEAQ (reference sequence). CDR3 residues: CASSLSGTEAFF. CDR3 nucleotides: TGTGCCAGCAGCTTATCTGGCACTGAAGCTTTCTTT.

CDR3 region: CASSTTRGTDTQYF. For the CDR3, the DNA is TGTGCCAGCAGCACAACACGGGGCACAGATACGCAGTATTTT. V and J are TRBV28 and TRBJ2-3; D unresolved. The V gene lost 6 bases and the J gene lost 1 base, with 11 bases spanning the gap. The CDR3 covers 14 residues. Germline assignment: CDR1 MDHEN and CDR2 SYDVKM.

The rearrangement links TRBV25-1 to TRBJ1-2; D is uncertain. Germline-derived CDR1 and CDR2 are MGHDK and SYGVNS. Trimming shortened V by 1 base and J by 6 bases, and 15 bases separated the two germline ends. This CDR3 region has 15 residues. In DNA form, the CDR3 reads TGTGCCAGCAGTGAATCTATGCTGGGCCCTCATGGCTACACCTTC. Protein sequence: CASSESMLGPHGYTF.

The J gene is TRBJ2-5, the V gene TRBV2; tentative D call: TRBD2 (5 bases). V shed 7 bases and J shed 2 bases, with 20 bases lying between them. The CDR3 runs 16 residues. Germline V lookup: CDR1 SNHLY, CDR2 FYNNEI. The CDR3 bases are TGTGCCAGCACCGGGGTTCGGGTATTTGTTCAAGAGACCCAGTACTTC. It specifies CASTGVRVFVQETQYF. Drawing the rest from reference TRBV2 and TRBJ2-5, the complete variable domain is EPEVTQTPSHQVTQMGQEVILRCVPISNHLYFYWYRQILGQKVEFLVSFYNNEISEKSEIFDDQFSVERPDGSNFTLKIRSTKLEDSAMYFCASTGVRVFVQETQYFGPGTRLLVL.

J is TRBJ1-1 and V is TRBV30; D not certain. This CDR3 is 14 amino acids long. V was clipped by 2 bases and J by 1 base, with 11 bases between them. CDR1 and CDR2 (germline): GTSNPN, SVGIG (reference sequence). The CDR3 sequence is CAWSIASGNTEAFF. For the CDR3, the DNA is TGTGCCTGGAGTATCGCGTCGGGGAACACTGAAGCTTTCTTT. The full variable domain, in which reference TRBV30 and TRBJ1-1 provide the parts outside the CDR3, is SQTIHQWPATLVQPVGSPLSLECTVEGTSNPNLYWYRQAAGRGLQLLFYSVGIGQISSEVPQNLSASRPQDRQFILSSKKLLLSDSGFYLCAWSIASGNTEAFFGQGTRLTVV.

The sample holds one count of this clone. The rearrangement joins TRBV10-1 to TRBJ1-1; D might be TRBD1 (6 bases). Germline lookup yields CDR1 WNHNN and CDR2 SYGVQD (reference sequence). The germline V and J ends were trimmed by 0 bases and 1 base, with 15 bases remaining between them. This CDR3 comprises 17 residues. CDR3 region: CASSESPYTGRNTEAFF. Here the CDR3 DNA reads TGCGCCAGCAGTGAGTCCCCTTATACAGGGAGGAACACTGAAGCTTTCTTT.

Details on this clone: Its ends do not fully match the called genes, so a read error is possible. The chain combines TRBV20-1 with TRBJ1-4; D not resolved. Germline V gives CDR1 DFQATT, CDR2 SNEGSKA (reference sequence). The CDR3 has 9 residues. DNA of the CDR3: TGCAGTGCTAGTCCCCATTCTCAATTT. This translates into CSASPHSQF.

This clone appeared once. The chain employs TRBV6-5 and TRBJ1-6; D uncertain. This CDR3 region has 13 residues. Germline V CDR1 and CDR2: MNHEY, SVGAGI. The V end was cut by 1 base, the J end by 11 bases, with 9 bases between. CDR3 residues: CASSYFTRTPLHF. CDR3 DNA: TGTGCCAGCAGTTACTTCACCAGGACACCCCTCCACTTT.

This chain joins TRBV10-2 and TRBJ1-2; D may be TRBD1 (5 bases). The CDR3 consists of 16 residues. The V gene lost 7 bases and the J gene lost 5 bases, with 23 bases spanning the gap. Germline-derived CDR1 and CDR2 are WSHSY and SAAADI. CDR3 coding DNA: TGCGCCAGCAAAATGGCAGGGTTGAGTCTCATGTATGGCTACACCTTC. This gives the protein CASKMAGLSLMYGYTF.

V usage is TRBV2 and J usage is TRBJ2-1; 8 nucleotides align to TRBD1. There are 14 residues in the CDR3. Germline CDR1 reads SNHLY; CDR2 reads FYNNEI. V shed 7 bases, J shed 4 bases, and the junction held 6 bases outside the gene matches. As DNA, the CDR3 is TGTGCCAGCAAAACCGGGACAGGTTACAATGAGCAGTTCTTC. The encoded protein is CASKTGTGYNEQFF.

The rearrangement links TRBV10-1 to TRBJ2-7, with 7 bases lining up with TRBD1. Germline V gene data show CDR1 as WNHNN and CDR2 as SYGVQD (reference sequence). This CDR3 is 13 amino acids long. V was clipped by 2 bases and J by 11 bases; unmatched bases: 9. The CDR3 sequence is CASSEGTAGRKYF. The CDR3 DNA reads TGCGCCAGCAGTGAGGGGACAGCTGGAAGAAAGTACTTC.

V usage is TRBV6-2 or TRBV6-3 and J usage is TRBJ2-7; D call uncertain. Between the trimmed V and J ends, which lost 2 bases and 0 bases, there was a span of 5 bases. This CDR3 region has 13 residues. Germline V gene lookup returns CDR1 MNHEY and CDR2 SVGEGT. CDR3 DNA sequence: TGTGCCAGCAGTTACGAGGTCTCCTACGAGCAGTACTTC. Residues: CASSYEVSYEQYF.

This clone was detected once. This chain joins TRBV7-2 and TRBJ2-2, with TRBD1 as a possible D gene (6 bases). CDR1 and CDR2 (germline): SGHTA, FQGNSA. The ends were cut back, 5 bases at V and 6 bases at J, with 13 bases in the middle. The CDR3 spans 14 residues. The CDR3 region has the DNA TGTGCCAGCAGCCACTACACAGGGTCCGGGGAGCTGTTTTTT. Translation: CASSHYTGSGELFF.

The chain couples TRBV4-3 to TRBJ1-2; D uncertain. The CDR3 has 14 amino acids. Germline V CDR1 and CDR2: LGHNA, YSLEER. Trimming removed 4 bases at V and 8 bases at J, with 17 bases between. This CDR3 reads CASSPIGYEEGYTF. The CDR3, as DNA: TGCGCCAGCAGCCCGATAGGCTACGAGGAGGGCTACACCTTC.

The chain links TRBV7-9 to TRBJ1-1; a possible D gene is TRBD1 (6 bases). V was cut by 7 bases and J by 8 bases, with 20 bases left in between. Looked up from germline, CDR1 is SEHNR and CDR2 is FQNEAQ (reference sequence). The CDR3 runs to 14 residues. The CDR3 sequence is CASTSPAGGTEAFF. CDR3 bases: TGTGCCAGCACCTCCCCAGCGGGGGGCACCGAAGCTTTCTTT.

This sequence joins TRBV6-5 and TRBJ1-2, with 10 bases fitting TRBD1. This CDR3 contains 13 residues. Trimming cost V 7 bases and J 4 bases; bases outside gene matches: 3. Germline V gene data show CDR1 as MNHEY and CDR2 as SVGAGI. The CDR3 sequence: CASKTGGGYGYTF. Here the CDR3 DNA reads TGTGCCAGCAAGACAGGGGGCGGCTATGGCTACACCTTC.

This clone was detected only once. The chain employs TRBV9 and TRBJ2-7, with D unresolved. This CDR3 has 13 residues. Between the trimmed V and J ends, which lost 0 bases and 5 bases, there was a span of 9 bases. From germline, CDR1 is SGDLS and CDR2 YYNGEE. For the CDR3, the DNA is TGTGCCAGCAGCGTAGAAGGGTGGAACGAGCAGTACTTC. Amino acids: CASSVEGWNEQYF.

Written as DNA, the CDR3 is TGTGCCAGCAGCTTATCAGGGGACTTATCCCCCCTCCACTTT. Protein sequence: CASSLSGDLSPLHF. This chain uses TRBV7-2 with TRBJ1-6, with D tentatively TRBD1 (6 bases). The V gene lost 2 bases and the J gene lost 13 bases, with 15 bases spanning the gap. In germline, CDR1 is SGHTA, CDR2 FQGNSA. The CDR3 is 14 amino acids.

This rearrangement joins TRBV27 to TRBJ1-1; 9 nucleotides agree with TRBD1. CDR1 MNHEY and CDR2 SMNVEV come from the germline V gene (reference sequence). V lost 6 bases to trimming and J lost 4 bases; unmatched junction nucleotides: 6. The CDR3 extends over 14 amino acids. This chain's CDR3 is CASREGQGFTEAFF. CDR3 DNA: TGTGCCAGCAGAGAGGGACAGGGATTCACTGAAGCTTTCTTT.

The rearrangement uses TRBV11-2 and TRBJ1-6; 10 nucleotides line up with TRBD1. The CDR3 contains 15 residues. V was clipped by 5 bases and J by 9 bases; unmatched bases: 7. Germline loops: CDR1 SGHAT, CDR2 FQNNGV. The DNA of the CDR3 is TGTGCCAGCAGCCGTCAGACAGGGGGCAGTTCACCCCTCCACTTT. This encodes CASSRQTGGSSPLHF.